The clone carrying this TCR beta chain was detected only a few times. Its antigen is not identified. The entry originates in a study of T cells in localized non-small cell lung cancer. Regarding the study as a whole: Measurement of T cell clonality placed uninvolved adjacent lung highest, above the level in tumor.

This CDR3 contains 15 residues. Trimming removed 0 bases from V and 5 bases from J, with 13 bases in between. CDR1 is SGHNT and CDR2 is YENEEA in the germline V gene. Repertoires were generated with immunoSEQ multiplex PCR, while TCRdb's copy carries only in-frame clones and drops some. The table includes roughly 3,200 clones, around 54% detected once. The material was lymph node tissue, obtained before any cancer treatment. The chain links TRBV11-3 to TRBJ2-5; no clear D gene. The sequence was obtained from a woman aged 18 to 55 with stage I lung adenocarcinoma. CDR3 bases: TGTGCCAGCAGCTTAGATCGGGCCTCAGTGGAGACCCAGTACTTC. It yields the protein CASSLDRASVETQYF.